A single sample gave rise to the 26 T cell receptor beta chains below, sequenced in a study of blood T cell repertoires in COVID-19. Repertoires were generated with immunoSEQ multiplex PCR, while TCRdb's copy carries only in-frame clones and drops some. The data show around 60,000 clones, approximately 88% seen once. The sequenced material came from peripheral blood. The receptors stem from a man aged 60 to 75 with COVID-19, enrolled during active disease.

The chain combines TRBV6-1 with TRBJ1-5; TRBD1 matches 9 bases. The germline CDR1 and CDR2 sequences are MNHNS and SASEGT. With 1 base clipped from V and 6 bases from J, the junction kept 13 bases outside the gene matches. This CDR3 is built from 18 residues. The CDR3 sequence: CASSEGGDSGTGSQPQHF. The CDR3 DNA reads TGTGCCAGCAGTGAAGGAGGGGACTCTGGGACAGGGAGTCAGCCCCAGCATTTT.

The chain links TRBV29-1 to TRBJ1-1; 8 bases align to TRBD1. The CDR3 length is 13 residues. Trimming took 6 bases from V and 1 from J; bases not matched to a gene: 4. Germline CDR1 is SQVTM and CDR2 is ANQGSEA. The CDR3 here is CSVDRGENTEAFF. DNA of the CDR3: TGCAGCGTAGACAGGGGTGAGAACACTGAAGCTTTCTTT.

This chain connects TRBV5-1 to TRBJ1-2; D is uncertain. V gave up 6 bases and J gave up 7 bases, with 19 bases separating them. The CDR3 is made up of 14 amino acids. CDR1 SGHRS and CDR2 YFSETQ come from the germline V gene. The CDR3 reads CASTEWAGSFGYTF. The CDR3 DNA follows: TGCGCCAGCACCGAATGGGCGGGGTCATTTGGCTACACCTTC. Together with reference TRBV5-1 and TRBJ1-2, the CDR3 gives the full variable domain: KAGVTQTPRYLIKTRGQQVTLSCSPISGHRSVSWYQQTPGQGLQFLFEYFSETQRNKGNFPGRFSGRQFSNSRSEMNVSTLELGDSALYLCASTEWAGSFGYTFGSGTRLTVV.

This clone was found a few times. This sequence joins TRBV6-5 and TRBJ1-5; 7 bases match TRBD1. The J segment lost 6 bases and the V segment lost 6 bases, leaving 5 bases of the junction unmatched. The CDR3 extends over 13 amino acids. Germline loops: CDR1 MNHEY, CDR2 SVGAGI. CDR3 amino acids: CASSRDSGQPQHF. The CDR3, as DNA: TGTGCCAGCAGCCGGGACAGTGGTCAGCCCCAGCATTTT.

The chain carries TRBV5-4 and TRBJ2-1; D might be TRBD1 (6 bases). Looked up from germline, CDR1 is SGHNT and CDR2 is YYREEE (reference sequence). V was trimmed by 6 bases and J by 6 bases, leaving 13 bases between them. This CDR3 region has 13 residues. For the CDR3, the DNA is TGTGCCAGCAAGATTCAAGGGGGCAATGAGCAGTTCTTC. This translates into CASKIQGGNEQFF. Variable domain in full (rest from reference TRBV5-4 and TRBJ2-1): ETGVTQSPTHLIKTRGQQVTLRCSSQSGHNTVSWYQQALGQGPQFIFQYYREEENGRGNFPPRFSGLQFPNYSSELNVNALELDDSALYLCASKIQGGNEQFFGPGTRLTVL.

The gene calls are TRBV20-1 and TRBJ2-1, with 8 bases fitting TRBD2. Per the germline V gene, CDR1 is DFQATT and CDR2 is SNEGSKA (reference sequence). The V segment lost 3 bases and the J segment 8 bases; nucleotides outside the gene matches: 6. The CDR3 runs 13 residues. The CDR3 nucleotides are TGCAGTGCTAGTCCGGGGGGGCGGGATGAGCAGTTCTTC. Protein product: CSASPGGRDEQFF.

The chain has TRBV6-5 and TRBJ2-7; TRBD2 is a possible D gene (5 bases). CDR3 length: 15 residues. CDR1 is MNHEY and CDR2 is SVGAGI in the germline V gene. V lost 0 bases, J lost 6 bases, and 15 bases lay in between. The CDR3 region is CASSYSGVARFEQYF. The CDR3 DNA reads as TGTGCCAGCAGTTACTCCGGGGTTGCGCGGTTCGAGCAGTACTTC.

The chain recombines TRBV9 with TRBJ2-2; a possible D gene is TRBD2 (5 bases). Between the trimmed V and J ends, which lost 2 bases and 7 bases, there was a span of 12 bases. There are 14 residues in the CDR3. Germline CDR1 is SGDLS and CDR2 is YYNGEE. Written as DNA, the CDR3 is TGTGCCAGCAGCGTGGCCTCGGGGATCGGGGAGCTGTTTTTT. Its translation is CASSVASGIGELFF. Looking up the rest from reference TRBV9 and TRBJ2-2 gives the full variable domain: DSGVTQTPKHLITATGQRVTLRCSPRSGDLSVYWYQQSLDQGLQFLIQYYNGEERAKGNILERFSAQQFPDLHSELNLSSLELGDSALYFCASSVASGIGELFFGEGSRLTVL.

CDR3 sequence (DNA): TGTGCCACCAGCGGCGGGGGCACAGATACGCAGTATTTT. Translated, it gives CATSGGGTDTQYF. The chain couples TRBV24-1 to TRBJ2-3, with TRBD2 as a possible D gene (6 bases). The CDR3 runs 13 residues. CDR1 is KGHDR, CDR2 SFDVKD, per germline. The germline V and J ends were trimmed by 7 bases and 1 base, with 8 bases remaining between them.

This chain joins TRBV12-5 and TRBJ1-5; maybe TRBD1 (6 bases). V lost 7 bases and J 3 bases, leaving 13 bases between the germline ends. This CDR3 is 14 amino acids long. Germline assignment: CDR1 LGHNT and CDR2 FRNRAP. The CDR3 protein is CASAGASANQPQHF. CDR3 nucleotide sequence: TGTGCTAGTGCAGGGGCGTCTGCCAATCAGCCCCAGCATTTT.

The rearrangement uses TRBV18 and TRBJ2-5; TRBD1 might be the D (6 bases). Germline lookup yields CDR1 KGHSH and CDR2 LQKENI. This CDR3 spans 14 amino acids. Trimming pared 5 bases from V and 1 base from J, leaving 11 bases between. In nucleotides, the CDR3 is TGTGCCAGCTCAGCCCAGGGGCTCCAAGAGACCCAGTACTTC. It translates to CASSAQGLQETQYF.

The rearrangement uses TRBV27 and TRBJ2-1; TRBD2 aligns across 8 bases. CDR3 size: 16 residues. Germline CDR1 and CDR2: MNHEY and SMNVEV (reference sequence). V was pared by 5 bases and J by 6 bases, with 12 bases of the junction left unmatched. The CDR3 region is CASSGHGRAVFNEQFF. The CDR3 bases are TGTGCCAGCAGTGGACACGGGAGGGCCGTTTTCAATGAGCAGTTCTTC.

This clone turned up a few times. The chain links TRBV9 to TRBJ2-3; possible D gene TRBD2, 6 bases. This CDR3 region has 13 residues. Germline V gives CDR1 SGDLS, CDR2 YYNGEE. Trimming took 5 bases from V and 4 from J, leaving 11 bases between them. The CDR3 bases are TGTGCCAGCAGTCCGGGGGATTCAGATACGCAGTATTTT. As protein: CASSPGDSDTQYF. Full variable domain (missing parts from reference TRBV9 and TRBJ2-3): DSGVTQTPKHLITATGQRVTLRCSPRSGDLSVYWYQQSLDQGLQFLIQYYNGEERAKGNILERFSAQQFPDLHSELNLSSLELGDSALYFCASSPGDSDTQYFGPGTRLTVL.

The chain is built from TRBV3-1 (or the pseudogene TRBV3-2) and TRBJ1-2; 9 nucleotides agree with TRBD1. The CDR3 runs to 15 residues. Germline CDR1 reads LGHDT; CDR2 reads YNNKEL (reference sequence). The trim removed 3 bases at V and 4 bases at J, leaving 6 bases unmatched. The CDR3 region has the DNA TGTGCCAGCAGCCACCTGGGACAGGGCCCCTATGGCTACACCTTC. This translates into CASSHLGQGPYGYTF.

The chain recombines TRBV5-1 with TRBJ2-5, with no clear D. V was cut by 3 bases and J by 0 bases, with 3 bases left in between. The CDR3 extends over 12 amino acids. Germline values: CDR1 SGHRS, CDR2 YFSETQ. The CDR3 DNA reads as TGCGCCAGCAGCTCCAACCAAGAGACCCAGTACTTC. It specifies CASSSNQETQYF.

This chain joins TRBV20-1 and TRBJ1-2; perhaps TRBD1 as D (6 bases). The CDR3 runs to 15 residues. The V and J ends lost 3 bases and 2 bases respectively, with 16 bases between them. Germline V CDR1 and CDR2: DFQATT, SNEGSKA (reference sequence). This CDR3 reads CSASRSGQGNYGYTF. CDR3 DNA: TGCAGTGCTAGTAGGTCGGGCCAGGGGAACTATGGCTACACCTTC.

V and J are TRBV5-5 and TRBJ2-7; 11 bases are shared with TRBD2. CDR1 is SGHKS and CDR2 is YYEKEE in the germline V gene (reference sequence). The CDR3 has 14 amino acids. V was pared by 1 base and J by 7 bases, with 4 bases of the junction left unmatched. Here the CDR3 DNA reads TGTGCCAGCAGCTTGTTAGCGGGGGGGCTTGAGCAGTACTTC. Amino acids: CASSLLAGGLEQYF.

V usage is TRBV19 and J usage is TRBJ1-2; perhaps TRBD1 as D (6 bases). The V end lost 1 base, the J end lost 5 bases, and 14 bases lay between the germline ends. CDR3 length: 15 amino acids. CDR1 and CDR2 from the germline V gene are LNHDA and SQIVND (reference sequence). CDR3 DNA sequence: TGTGCCAGTAGTATAGGGGCAGGGGAGCGGTATGGCTACACCTTC. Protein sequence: CASSIGAGERYGYTF. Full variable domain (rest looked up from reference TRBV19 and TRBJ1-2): DGGITQSPKYLFRKEGQNVTLSCEQNLNHDAMYWYRQDPGQGLRLIYYSQIVNDFQKGDIAEGYSVSREKKESFPLTVTSAQKNPTAFYLCASSIGAGERYGYTFGSGTRLTVV.

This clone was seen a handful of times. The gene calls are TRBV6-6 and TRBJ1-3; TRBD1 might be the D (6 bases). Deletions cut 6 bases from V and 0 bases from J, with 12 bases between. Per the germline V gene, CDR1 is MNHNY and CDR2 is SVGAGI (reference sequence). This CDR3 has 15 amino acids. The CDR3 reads CASRYDRISGNTIYF. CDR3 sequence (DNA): TGTGCCAGCAGGTATGACAGGATCTCTGGAAACACCATATATTTT.

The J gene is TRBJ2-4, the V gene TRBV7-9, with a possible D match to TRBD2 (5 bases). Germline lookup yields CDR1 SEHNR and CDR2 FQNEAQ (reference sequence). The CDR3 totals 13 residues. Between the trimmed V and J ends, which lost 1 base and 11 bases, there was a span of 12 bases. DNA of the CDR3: TGTGCCAGCAGCTTAGACAGAGGGCTATTTCAGTACTTC. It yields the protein CASSLDRGLFQYF.

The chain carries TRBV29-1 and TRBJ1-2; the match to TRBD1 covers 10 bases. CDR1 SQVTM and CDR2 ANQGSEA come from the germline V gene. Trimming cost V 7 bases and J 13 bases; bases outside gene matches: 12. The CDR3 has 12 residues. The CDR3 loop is CSAGQTGGTGTF. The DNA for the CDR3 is TGCAGCGCCGGGCAGACAGGGGGCACCGGCACCTTC.

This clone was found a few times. CDR3 sequence (DNA): TGCGCCAGCAGCTTTGGGTCAGGGAATAATTCACCCCTCCACTTT. The encoded protein is CASSFGSGNNSPLHF. The V and J genes are TRBV5-1 and TRBJ1-6; D is possibly TRBD1 (5 bases). The CDR3 totals 15 residues. Germline V gene data show CDR1 as SGHRS and CDR2 as YFSETQ. Deletions cut 2 bases from V and 5 bases from J, with 11 bases between.

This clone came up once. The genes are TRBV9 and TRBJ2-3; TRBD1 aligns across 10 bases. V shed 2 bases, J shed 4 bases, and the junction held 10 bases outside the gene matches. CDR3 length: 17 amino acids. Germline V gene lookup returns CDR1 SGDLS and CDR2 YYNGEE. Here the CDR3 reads CASSVFPGTGEADTQYF. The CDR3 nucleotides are TGTGCCAGCAGCGTCTTTCCCGGGACAGGGGAGGCAGATACGCAGTATTTT.

The CDR3 DNA sequence: TGTGCCAGCAGCTTAGCTAGCGGGAGGTGGGAGACCCAGTACTTC. Its translation is CASSLASGRWETQYF. The chain couples TRBV11-1 to TRBJ2-5, with 10 bases that match TRBD2. The V gene's germline CDR1 is SGHAT and CDR2 FQDESV (reference sequence). The length of the CDR3 is 15 residues. Germline trimming cut 0 bases from V and 5 bases from J; bases unmatched to any gene: 3.

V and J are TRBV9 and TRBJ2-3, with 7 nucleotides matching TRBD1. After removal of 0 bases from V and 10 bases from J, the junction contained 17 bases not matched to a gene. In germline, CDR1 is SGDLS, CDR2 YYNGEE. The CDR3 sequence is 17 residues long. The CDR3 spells CASSVGGSRYSTGAQYF. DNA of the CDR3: TGTGCCAGCAGCGTAGGGGGTAGCAGATATAGCACAGGGGCGCAGTATTTT. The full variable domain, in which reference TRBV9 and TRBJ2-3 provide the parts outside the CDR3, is DSGVTQTPKHLITATGQRVTLRCSPRSGDLSVYWYQQSLDQGLQFLIQYYNGEERAKGNILERFSAQQFPDLHSELNLSSLELGDSALYFCASSVGGSRYSTGAQYFGPGTRLTVL.

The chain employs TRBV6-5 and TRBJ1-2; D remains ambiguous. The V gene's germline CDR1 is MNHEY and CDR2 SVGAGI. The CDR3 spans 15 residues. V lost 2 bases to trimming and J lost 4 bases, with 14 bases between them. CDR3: CASSYDGSVIYGYTF. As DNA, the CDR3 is TGTGCCAGCAGTTACGATGGCTCCGTTATCTATGGCTACACCTTC.